This T cell receptor (beta chain) was retrieved from a study of long-term antiretroviral therapy in people with HIV. Survey-level resolution applied to immunoSEQ assay v3.0. Data came from immunoSEQ multiplex PCR; TCRdb stores just in-frame clones and leaves some out. The repertoire includes about 17,000 clones, around 79% of them detected once, and approximately 8% sits in the top ten. With respect to this clone: What it recognizes is unknown.

The CDR3 sequence is 11 residues long. The V gene's germline CDR1 is MNHEY and CDR2 SVGAGI. V gave up 8 bases and J gave up 4 bases, with 7 bases separating them. Study-wide findings and caveats: Dominance of pre-ART expanded clones persisted, fluctuating and often declining after ART. All blood samples came from the years 2004 to 2017, possibly under older ART regimens.

This receptor was identified in a man younger than 45 with HIV. This chain uses TRBV6-5 with TRBJ2-3; the D gene is possibly TRBD2 (5 bases). The sample was unsorted PBMCs, taken at the start of antiretroviral therapy. The CDR3 loop reads CASGSADTQYF. The DNA of the CDR3 is TGTGCCAGCGGTAGCGCAGATACGCAGTATTTT.